This TCR beta chain was identified in a study of T cell clones after liver transplantation. Clones were read by immunoSEQ multiplex PCR, and TCRdb kept only the in-frame ones, dropping some. The data show around 43,000 clones, more than 70% seen once. This CDR3 spans 16 amino acids. J lost 5 bases, V lost 6 bases, and 13 bases had no gene match. Germline CDR1 reads MNHEY; CDR2 reads SMNVEV (reference sequence). The sequencing here drew on CD4+ T cells from blood, taken 24 months after liver transplant. This clonotype originated in a human patient who received a liver transplant. T cells may partly derive from the graft donor. V gene TRBV27 combines with J gene TRBJ1-3, with 7 bases matching TRBD1. The CDR3 bases are TGTGCCAGCAGCATTTCGTCAGGGGGGGGTAGAAACACCATATATTTT. Translation: CASSISSGGGRNTIYF.